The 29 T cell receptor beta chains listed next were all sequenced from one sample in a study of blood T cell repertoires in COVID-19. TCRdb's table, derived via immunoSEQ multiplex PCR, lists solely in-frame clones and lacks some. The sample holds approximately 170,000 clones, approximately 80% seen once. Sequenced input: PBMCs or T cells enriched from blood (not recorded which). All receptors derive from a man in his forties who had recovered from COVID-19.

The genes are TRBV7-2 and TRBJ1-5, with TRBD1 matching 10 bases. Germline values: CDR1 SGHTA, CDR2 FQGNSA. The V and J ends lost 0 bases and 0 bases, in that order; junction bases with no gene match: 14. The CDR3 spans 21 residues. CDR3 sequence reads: CASSLAPWDRGPPYSNQPQHF. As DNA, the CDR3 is TGTGCCAGCAGCTTAGCCCCTTGGGACAGGGGACCCCCTTATAGCAATCAGCCCCAGCATTTT.

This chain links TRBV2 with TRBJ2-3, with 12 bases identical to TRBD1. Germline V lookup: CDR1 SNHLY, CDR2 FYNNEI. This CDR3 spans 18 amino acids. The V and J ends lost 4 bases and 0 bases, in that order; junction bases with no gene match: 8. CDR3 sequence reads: CASSVLPGQGASTDTQYF. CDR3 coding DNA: TGTGCCAGCAGTGTTCTTCCGGGACAGGGGGCAAGCACAGATACGCAGTATTTT.

Here the CDR3 DNA reads TGTGCCAGCTCCGAGCGGGATGGCTACACCTTC. It encodes CASSERDGYTF. The chain has TRBV18 and TRBJ1-2; D is unclear. V gave up 6 bases and J gave up 6 bases, with 8 bases separating them. Germline V gene lookup returns CDR1 KGHSH and CDR2 LQKENI. The CDR3 length is 11 residues.

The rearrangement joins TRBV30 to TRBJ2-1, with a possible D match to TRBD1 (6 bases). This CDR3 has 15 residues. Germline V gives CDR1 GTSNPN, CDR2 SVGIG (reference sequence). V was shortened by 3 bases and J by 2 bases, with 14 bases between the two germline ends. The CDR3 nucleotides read TGTGCCTGGAGGACGAGGGGGTCACCCTACAATGAGCAGTTCTTC. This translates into CAWRTRGSPYNEQFF.

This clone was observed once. CDR3 sequence reads: CASSLQRTDFYGYTF. Here the CDR3 DNA reads TGTGCCAGCAGCCTACAGCGGACAGACTTCTATGGCTACACCTTC. The chain recombines TRBV11-2 with TRBJ1-2, with D possibly TRBD1 on 6 matching bases. The germline gives CDR1 SGHAT, CDR2 FQNNGV. Trimming pared 5 bases from V and 4 bases from J, leaving 17 bases between. The CDR3 is 15 residues long. Complete variable domain (other parts from reference TRBV11-2 and TRBJ1-2): EAGVAQSPRYKIIEKRQSVAFWCNPISGHATLYWYQQILGQGPKLLIQFQNNGVVDDSQLPKDRFSAERLKGVDSTLKIQPAKLEDSAVYLCASSLQRTDFYGYTFGSGTRLTVV.

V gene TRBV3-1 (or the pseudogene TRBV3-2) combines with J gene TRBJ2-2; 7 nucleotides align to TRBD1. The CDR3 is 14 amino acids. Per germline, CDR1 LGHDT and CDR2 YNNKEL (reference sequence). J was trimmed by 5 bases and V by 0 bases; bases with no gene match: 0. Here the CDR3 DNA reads TGTGCCAGCAGCCAAGACAGGGGGACCGGGGAGCTGTTTTTT. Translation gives CASSQDRGTGELFF.

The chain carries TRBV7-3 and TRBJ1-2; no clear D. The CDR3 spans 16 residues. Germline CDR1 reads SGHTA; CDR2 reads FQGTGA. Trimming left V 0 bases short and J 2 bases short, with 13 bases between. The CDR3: CASSLTEVRPNYGYTF. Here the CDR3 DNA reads TGTGCCAGCAGCTTAACCGAGGTTCGACCCAACTATGGCTACACCTTC.

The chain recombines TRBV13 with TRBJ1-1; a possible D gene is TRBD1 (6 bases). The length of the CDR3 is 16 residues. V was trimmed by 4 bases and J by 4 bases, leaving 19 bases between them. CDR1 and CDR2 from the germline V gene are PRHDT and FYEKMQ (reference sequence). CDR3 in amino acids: CASSSTGNKRGTEAFF. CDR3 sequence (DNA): TGTGCCAGCAGCTCGACAGGCAATAAACGAGGCACTGAAGCTTTCTTT.

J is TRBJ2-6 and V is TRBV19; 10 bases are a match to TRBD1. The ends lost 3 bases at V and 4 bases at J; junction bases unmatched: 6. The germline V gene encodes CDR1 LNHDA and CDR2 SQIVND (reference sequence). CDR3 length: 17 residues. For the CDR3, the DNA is TGTGCCAGTAGTATTGGACAGGGGGTCTCCGGGGCCAACGTCCTGACTTTC. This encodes CASSIGQGVSGANVLTF.

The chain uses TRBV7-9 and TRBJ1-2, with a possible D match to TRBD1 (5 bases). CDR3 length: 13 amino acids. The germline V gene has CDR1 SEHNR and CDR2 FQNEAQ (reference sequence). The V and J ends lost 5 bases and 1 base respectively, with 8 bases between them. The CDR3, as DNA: TGTGCCAGCAGCCCCAGGGATAACTATGGCTACACCTTC. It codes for CASSPRDNYGYTF.

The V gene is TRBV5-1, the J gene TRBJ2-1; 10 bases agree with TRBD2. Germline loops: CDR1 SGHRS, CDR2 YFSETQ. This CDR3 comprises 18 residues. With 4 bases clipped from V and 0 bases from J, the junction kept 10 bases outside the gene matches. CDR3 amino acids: CASSPRGAGGSSYNEQFF. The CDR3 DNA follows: TGCGCCAGCAGCCCGCGGGGAGCGGGGGGGAGCTCCTACAATGAGCAGTTCTTC.

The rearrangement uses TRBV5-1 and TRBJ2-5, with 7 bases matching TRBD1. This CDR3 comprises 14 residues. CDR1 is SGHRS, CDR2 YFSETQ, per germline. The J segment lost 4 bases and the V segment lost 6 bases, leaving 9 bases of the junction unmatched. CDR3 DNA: TGCGCCAGCACCCAGGGGGAAAATGGAGAGACCCAGTACTTC. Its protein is CASTQGENGETQYF.

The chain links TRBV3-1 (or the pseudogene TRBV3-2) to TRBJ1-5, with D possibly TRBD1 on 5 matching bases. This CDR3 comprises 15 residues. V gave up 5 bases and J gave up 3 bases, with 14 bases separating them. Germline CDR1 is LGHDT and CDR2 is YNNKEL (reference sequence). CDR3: CASSTTRGDNQPQHF. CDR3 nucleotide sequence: TGTGCCAGCAGCACGACTAGGGGAGACAATCAGCCCCAGCATTTT.

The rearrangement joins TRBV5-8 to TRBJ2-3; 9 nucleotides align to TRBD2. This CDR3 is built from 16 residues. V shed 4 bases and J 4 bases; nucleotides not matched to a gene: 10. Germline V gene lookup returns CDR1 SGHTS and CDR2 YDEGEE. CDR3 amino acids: CASSLGTSQNPDTQYF. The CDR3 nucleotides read TGTGCCAGCAGCCTAGGGACTAGCCAGAATCCAGATACGCAGTATTTT.

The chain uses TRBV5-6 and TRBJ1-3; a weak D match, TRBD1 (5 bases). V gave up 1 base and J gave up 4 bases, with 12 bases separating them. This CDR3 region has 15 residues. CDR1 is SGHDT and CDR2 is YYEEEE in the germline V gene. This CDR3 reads CASSLRGTKGNTIYF. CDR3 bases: TGTGCCAGCAGCTTGAGGGGAACCAAAGGAAACACCATATATTTT.

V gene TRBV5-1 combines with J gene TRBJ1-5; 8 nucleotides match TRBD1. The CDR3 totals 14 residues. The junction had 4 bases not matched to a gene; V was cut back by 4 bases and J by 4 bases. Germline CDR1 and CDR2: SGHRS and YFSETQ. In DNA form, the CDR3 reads TGCGCCAGCAGCGAGACAGGGGAAAATCAGCCCCAGCATTTT. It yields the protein CASSETGENQPQHF.

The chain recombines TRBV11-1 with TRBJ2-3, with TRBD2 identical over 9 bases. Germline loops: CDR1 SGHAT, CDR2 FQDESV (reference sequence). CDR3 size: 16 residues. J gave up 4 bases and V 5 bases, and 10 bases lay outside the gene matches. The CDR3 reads CASSPLRGGNADTQYF. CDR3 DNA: TGTGCCAGCAGCCCTCTGCGGGGGGGAAATGCAGATACGCAGTATTTT.

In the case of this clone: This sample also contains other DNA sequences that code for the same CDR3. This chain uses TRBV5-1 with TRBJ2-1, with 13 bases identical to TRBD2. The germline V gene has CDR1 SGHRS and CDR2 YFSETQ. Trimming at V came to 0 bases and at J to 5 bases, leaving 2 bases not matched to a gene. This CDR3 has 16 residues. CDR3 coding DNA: TGCGCCAGCAGCTTGGGGACTAGCGGGGGAAACAATGAGCAGTTCTTC. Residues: CASSLGTSGGNNEQFF. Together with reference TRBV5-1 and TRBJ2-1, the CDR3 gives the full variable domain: KAGVTQTPRYLIKTRGQQVTLSCSPISGHRSVSWYQQTPGQGLQFLFEYFSETQRNKGNFPGRFSGRQFSNSRSEMNVSTLELGDSALYLCASSLGTSGGNNEQFFGPGTRLTVL.

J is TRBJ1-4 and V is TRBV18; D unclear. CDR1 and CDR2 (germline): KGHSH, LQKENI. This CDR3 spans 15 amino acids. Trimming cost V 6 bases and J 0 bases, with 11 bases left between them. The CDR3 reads CASSPRLSTNEKLFF. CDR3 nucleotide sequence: TGTGCCAGCTCCCCCCGTTTGTCAACTAATGAAAAACTGTTTTTT.

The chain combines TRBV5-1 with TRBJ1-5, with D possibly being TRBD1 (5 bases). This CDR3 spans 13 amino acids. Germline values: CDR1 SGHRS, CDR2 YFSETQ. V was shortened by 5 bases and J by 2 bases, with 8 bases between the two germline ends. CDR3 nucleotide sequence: TGCGCCAGCAGGGAAGGGGGCAATCAGCCCCAGCATTTT. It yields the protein CASREGGNQPQHF.

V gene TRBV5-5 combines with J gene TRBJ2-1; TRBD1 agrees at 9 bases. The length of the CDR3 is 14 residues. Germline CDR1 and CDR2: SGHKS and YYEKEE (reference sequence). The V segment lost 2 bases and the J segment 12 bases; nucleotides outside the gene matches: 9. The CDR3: CASSFDRGFVGQFF. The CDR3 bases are TGTGCCAGCAGCTTCGACAGGGGGTTTGTAGGGCAGTTCTTC. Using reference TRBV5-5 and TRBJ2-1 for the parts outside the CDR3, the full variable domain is DAGVTQSPTHLIKTRGQQVTLRCSPISGHKSVSWYQQVLGQGPQFIFQYYEKEERGRGNFPDRFSARQFPNYSSELNVNALLLGDSALYLCASSFDRGFVGQFFGPGTRLTVL.

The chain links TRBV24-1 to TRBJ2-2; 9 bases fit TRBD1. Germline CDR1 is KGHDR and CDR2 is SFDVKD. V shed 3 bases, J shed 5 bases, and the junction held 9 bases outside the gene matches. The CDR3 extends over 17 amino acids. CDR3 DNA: TGTGCCACCAGTGATCTCCCGGGACAGGGTGTTACCGGGGAGCTGTTTTTT. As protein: CATSDLPGQGVTGELFF.

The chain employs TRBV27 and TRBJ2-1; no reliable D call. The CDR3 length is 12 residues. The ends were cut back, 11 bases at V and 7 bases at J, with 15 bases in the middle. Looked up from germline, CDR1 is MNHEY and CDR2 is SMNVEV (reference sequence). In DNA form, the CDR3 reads TGTGCCGCCCTCTCGGTTTGGAATGAGCAGTTCTTC. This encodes CAALSVWNEQFF.

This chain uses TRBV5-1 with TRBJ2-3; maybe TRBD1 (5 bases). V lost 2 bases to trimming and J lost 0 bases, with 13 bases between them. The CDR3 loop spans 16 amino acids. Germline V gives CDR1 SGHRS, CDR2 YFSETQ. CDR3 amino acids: CASSLATGLSTDTQYF. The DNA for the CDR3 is TGCGCCAGCAGCTTAGCAACAGGTTTAAGCACAGATACGCAGTATTTT. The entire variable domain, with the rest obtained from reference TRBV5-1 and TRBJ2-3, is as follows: KAGVTQTPRYLIKTRGQQVTLSCSPISGHRSVSWYQQTPGQGLQFLFEYFSETQRNKGNFPGRFSGRQFSNSRSEMNVSTLELGDSALYLCASSLATGLSTDTQYFGPGTRLTVL.

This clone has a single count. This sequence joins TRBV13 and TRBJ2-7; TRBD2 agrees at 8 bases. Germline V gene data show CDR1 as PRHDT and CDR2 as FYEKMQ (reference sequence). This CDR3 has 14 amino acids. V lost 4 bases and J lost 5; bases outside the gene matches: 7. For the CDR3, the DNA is TGTGCCAGCAGCTCCTTCGCGGGGGGTCACGAGCAGTACTTC. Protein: CASSSFAGGHEQYF.

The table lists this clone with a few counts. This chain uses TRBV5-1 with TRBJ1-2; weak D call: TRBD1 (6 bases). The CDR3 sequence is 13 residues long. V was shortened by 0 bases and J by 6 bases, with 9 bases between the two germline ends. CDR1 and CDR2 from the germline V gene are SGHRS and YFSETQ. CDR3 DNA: TGCGCCAGCAGCTTGGGCGAGGGGGATGGCTACACCTTC. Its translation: CASSLGEGDGYTF.

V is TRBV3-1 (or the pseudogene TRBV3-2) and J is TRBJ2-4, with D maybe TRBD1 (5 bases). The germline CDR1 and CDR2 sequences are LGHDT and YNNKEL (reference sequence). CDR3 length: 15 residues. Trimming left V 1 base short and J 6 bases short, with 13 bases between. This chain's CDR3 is CASSQVPDIGNIQYF. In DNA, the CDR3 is TGTGCCAGCAGCCAAGTCCCGGACATCGGAAACATTCAGTACTTC.

In DNA, the CDR3 is TGTGCCAGCAGCGACAGCTTCTCTGGAAACACCATATATTTT. Translated: CASSDSFSGNTIYF. V and J are TRBV11-3 and TRBJ1-3; tentatively, D is TRBD1 (5 bases). Trimming pared 5 bases from V and 0 bases from J, leaving 8 bases between. The germline CDR1 and CDR2 sequences are SGHNT and YENEEA. The CDR3 loop spans 14 amino acids.

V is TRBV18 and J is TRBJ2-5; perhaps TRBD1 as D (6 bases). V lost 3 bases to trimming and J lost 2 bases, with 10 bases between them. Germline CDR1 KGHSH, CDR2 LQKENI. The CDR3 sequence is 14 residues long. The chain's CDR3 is CASSPRGPQETQYF. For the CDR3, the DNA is TGTGCCAGCTCACCCAGGGGACCTCAAGAGACCCAGTACTTC.